This TCR beta chain comes out of a study of regulatory T cells in long-lasting Graves disease. Library construction for TCR beta used iRepertoire HTBI primers and Arm-PCR of CDR3 regions. MiXCR, run by TCRdb on the multiplex PCR reads, gives a single entry per CDR3 protein. The profile shows around 500,000 distinct CDR3 sequences, around 21% of them singletons. Study-level results: Patients with persistent Graves' had lower TCR diversity than newly diagnosed patients.

This clonotype was detected many times. Its specificity is not known. Time point indicated: persistent/refractory GD, antithyroid drugs over 5 years with positive TRAb. Making the TCR library involved RNA that had been extracted from PBMCs. The CDR3 length is 14 residues. With 7 bases clipped from V and 5 bases from J, the junction kept 8 bases outside the gene matches. The V call is TRBV12-3 or TRBV12-4, the J call TRBJ1-5; 7 nucleotides match TRBD1. This TCR came from a female donor with Graves disease. Sample: peripheral blood mononuclear cells (PBMCs), taken when the disease was refractory, from a patient treated with antithyroid drugs. The CDR3 nucleotides are TGTGCCAGCACCGAAGGACAGGCCGATCAGCCCCAGCATTTT. This codes for CASTEGQADQPQHF.